This T cell receptor (beta chain) came from a study of cytotoxic CD8 clonotypes in ibrutinib-treated CLL. Germline-derived CDR1 and CDR2 are SGDLS and YYNGEE. V was trimmed by 3 bases and J by 3 bases, leaving 10 bases between them. The CDR3 length is 15 residues. Generated by immunoSEQ multiplex PCR, the TCRdb table keeps only in-frame clones and is missing some. The table includes roughly 180,000 clones, roughly 72% detected once. The V call is TRBV9, the J call TRBJ1-6, with D unclear. Specimen: PBMCs, collected after 24 months of ibrutinib treatment. This clonotype was obtained from a human donor with chronic lymphocytic leukemia. CDR3 sequence reads: CASSDQTDYNSPLHF. Here the CDR3 DNA reads TGTGCCAGCAGCGATCAGACTGACTATAATTCACCCCTCCACTTT. Looking up the rest from reference TRBV9 and TRBJ1-6 gives the full variable domain: DSGVTQTPKHLITATGQRVTLRCSPRSGDLSVYWYQQSLDQGLQFLIQYYNGEERAKGNILERFSAQQFPDLHSELNLSSLELGDSALYFCASSDQTDYNSPLHFGNGTRLTVT.